These 29 T cell receptor beta chains were sequenced from one sample in a study of blood T cell repertoires in COVID-19. TCRdb keeps only in-frame clones here, not all; method: immunoSEQ multiplex PCR. The sample has some 320,000 clones, more than 70% seen once; the top ten hold over 6%. The sequencing input was peripheral blood. The receptors were gathered from a woman in her thirties who had recovered from COVID-19.

V gene TRBV6-6 combines with J gene TRBJ1-1; D is unresolved. Trimming took 2 bases from V and 0 from J, leaving 7 bases between them. Germline V gene data show CDR1 as MNHNY and CDR2 as SVGAGI (reference sequence). There are 14 residues in the CDR3. In nucleotides, the CDR3 is TGTGCCAGCAGTTACAACAGTTTGAACACTGAAGCTTTCTTT. It yields the protein CASSYNSLNTEAFF.

The chain joins TRBV11-2 to TRBJ1-3; D is ambiguous. The germline V gene has CDR1 SGHAT and CDR2 FQNNGV. V was shortened by 3 bases and J by 1 base, with 4 bases between the two germline ends. This CDR3 is 13 amino acids long. The CDR3 region has the DNA TGTGCCAGCAGCTTCCCGTCTGGAAACACCATATATTTT. This gives the protein CASSFPSGNTIYF.

Worth noting for this clone: The same CDR3 is also encoded by other DNA sequences in this sample. The CDR3 here is CASSYGPNSPLHF. Here the CDR3 DNA reads TGTGCCAGCAGTTACGGCCCTAATTCACCCCTCCACTTT. The J gene is TRBJ1-6, the V gene TRBV6-5; D is unclear. The germline V and J ends were trimmed by 2 bases and 6 bases, with 5 bases remaining between them. This CDR3 contains 13 residues. Germline-derived CDR1 and CDR2 are MNHEY and SVGAGI.

V gene TRBV30 combines with J gene TRBJ1-5; D is unresolved. V lost 1 base to trimming and J lost 7 bases, with 11 bases between them. This CDR3 is built from 13 residues. The germline gives CDR1 GTSNPN, CDR2 SVGIG (reference sequence). The DNA of the CDR3 is TGTGCCTGGAGTGCCCGGGAGGACCAGCCCCAGCATTTT. Amino acids: CAWSAREDQPQHF.

CDR3 amino acids: CASSQGLGQGADTQYF. As DNA, the CDR3 is TGCGCCAGCAGCCAAGGCCTGGGACAGGGGGCAGATACGCAGTATTTT. The chain carries TRBV4-1 and TRBJ2-3; TRBD1 matches at 11 bases. Trimming at V came to 1 base and at J to 4 bases, leaving 4 bases not matched to a gene. The CDR3 length is 16 residues. Germline loops: CDR1 MGHRA, CDR2 YSYEKL.

This chain uses TRBV24-1 with TRBJ1-4, with TRBD1 matching over 8 bases. The trim removed 0 bases at V and 8 bases at J, leaving 7 bases unmatched. The CDR3 has 16 residues. Germline V CDR1 and CDR2: KGHDR, SFDVKD. CDR3 sequence reads: CATSDLQQGASEKLFF. CDR3 DNA: TGTGCCACCAGTGATTTGCAGCAGGGGGCGAGCGAAAAACTGTTTTTT.

The gene calls are TRBV7-2 and TRBJ1-2; TRBD1 matches at 8 bases. The trim removed 5 bases at V and 7 bases at J, leaving 9 bases unmatched. Germline lookup yields CDR1 SGHTA and CDR2 FQGNSA. The CDR3 consists of 14 residues. CDR3 sequence (DNA): TGTGCCAGCAGCCCAGGACAGGGTCTTCTTGGCTACACCTTC. Protein sequence: CASSPGQGLLGYTF.

This clone came up a few times. This chain connects TRBV4-1 to TRBJ1-5; D is ambiguous. Germline values: CDR1 MGHRA, CDR2 YSYEKL. The CDR3 is made up of 16 amino acids. V lost 2 bases and J lost 1, with 12 bases in between. CDR3 region: CASSQFPSESNQPQHF. The CDR3 DNA reads TGCGCCAGCAGCCAATTTCCTAGTGAGAGCAATCAGCCCCAGCATTTT.

The genes are TRBV6-1 and TRBJ2-5; 9 bases are shared with TRBD2. CDR1 and CDR2 (germline): MNHNS, SASEGT. The trim removed 0 bases at V and 5 bases at J, leaving 4 bases unmatched. The CDR3 contains 15 residues. In DNA form, the CDR3 reads TGTGCCAGCAGTGAAGCCCAGCGGGGGGTCGAGACCCAGTACTTC. Translated: CASSEAQRGVETQYF.

This clone was seen only a few times. The chain employs TRBV18 and TRBJ2-2, with D maybe TRBD1 (5 bases). CDR3 length: 15 residues. Trimming removed 2 bases at V and 3 bases at J, with 10 bases between. CDR1 KGHSH and CDR2 LQKENI come from the germline V gene. This CDR3 reads CASSPRGMDTGELFF. CDR3 bases: TGTGCCAGCTCACCAAGGGGTATGGACACCGGGGAGCTGTTTTTT.

The sample holds a few counts of this clone. This sequence joins TRBV10-3 and TRBJ2-2; TRBD1 matches 8 bases. CDR1 and CDR2 (germline): ENHRY, SYGVKD. The CDR3 sequence is 16 residues long. V shed 7 bases, J shed 8 bases, and the junction held 15 bases outside the gene matches. CDR3: CAITDLRDRGHGELFF. CDR3 nucleotide sequence: TGTGCCATCACCGACTTGAGAGACAGGGGCCATGGGGAGCTGTTTTTT.

The rearrangement uses TRBV15 and TRBJ2-2, with a tentative D call TRBD2 (5 bases). V gave up 0 bases and J gave up 4 bases, with 24 bases separating them. The CDR3 totals 20 residues. Germline CDR1 reads LNHNV; CDR2 reads YYDKDF (reference sequence). The CDR3 region is CATSRERVGSLESGTGELFF. For the CDR3, the DNA is TGTGCCACCAGCAGAGAGCGGGTGGGGAGCTTGGAAAGTGGCACCGGGGAGCTGTTTTTT.

The chain combines TRBV5-1 with TRBJ1-2, with D maybe TRBD1 (6 bases). CDR1 is SGHRS and CDR2 is YFSETQ in the germline V gene. CDR3 length equals 14 residues. The ends were cut back, 2 bases at V and 4 bases at J, with 12 bases in the middle. The CDR3 reads CASSLGLGGYGYTF. The CDR3 DNA reads TGCGCCAGCAGCTTAGGATTAGGGGGCTATGGCTACACCTTC.

V is TRBV7-2 and J is TRBJ2-1; 11 positions agree with TRBD2. J was trimmed by 0 bases and V by 5 bases; bases with no gene match: 9. In germline, CDR1 is SGHTA, CDR2 FQGNSA. The CDR3 is 18 amino acids. CDR3 protein: CASSAGGSGGASYNEQFF. The CDR3 DNA reads as TGTGCCAGCAGCGCTGGGGGTAGCGGGGGGGCCTCCTACAATGAGCAGTTCTTC.

The chain carries TRBV5-1 and TRBJ2-5, with 7 bases matching TRBD1. V lost 4 bases and J lost 4; bases outside the gene matches: 1. The CDR3 runs 12 residues. Germline V gene lookup returns CDR1 SGHRS and CDR2 YFSETQ. The CDR3 DNA sequence: TGCGCCAGCAGCCGACAGGGAGAGACCCAGTACTTC. Protein sequence: CASSRQGETQYF.

This chain uses TRBV7-2 with TRBJ1-3; possible D gene TRBD1, 5 bases. CDR1 and CDR2 (germline): SGHTA, FQGNSA. Trimming removed 6 bases from V and 1 base from J, with 19 bases in between. This CDR3 comprises 17 residues. The CDR3 region has the DNA TGTGCCAGCAGGAAAGGCGGGGCAGGGTCTTCTGGAAACACCATATATTTT. Translation gives CASRKGGAGSSGNTIYF. The entire variable domain, with the rest obtained from reference TRBV7-2 and TRBJ1-3, is as follows: GAGVSQSPSNKVTEKGKDVELRCDPISGHTALYWYRQSLGQGLEFLIYFQGNSAPDKSGLPSDRFSAERTGGSVSTLTIQRTQQEDSAVYLCASRKGGAGSSGNTIYFGEGSWLTVV.

This clone was counted between two and nine times. The chain uses TRBV7-8 and TRBJ1-5; 9 bases match TRBD1. CDR3 size: 13 residues. V was pared by 5 bases and J by 6 bases, with 2 bases of the junction left unmatched. The germline CDR1 and CDR2 sequences are SGHVS and FQNEAQ. In nucleotides, the CDR3 is TGTGCCAGCAGCGGGACAGGGACTCAGCCCCAGCATTTT. Residues: CASSGTGTQPQHF.

The CDR3 protein is CASSLGGGDNQPQHF. Here the CDR3 DNA reads TGCGCCAGCAGCTTGGGAGGGGGGGACAATCAGCCCCAGCATTTT. The chain carries TRBV5-1 and TRBJ1-5, with D perhaps matching TRBD1 (6 bases). V was clipped by 0 bases and J by 3 bases, with 10 bases between them. Germline values: CDR1 SGHRS, CDR2 YFSETQ. This CDR3 comprises 15 residues.

The rearrangement joins TRBV2 to TRBJ2-1, with a weak D call TRBD2 (7 bases). Germline V gene lookup returns CDR1 SNHLY and CDR2 FYNNEI. V shed 4 bases and J shed 6 bases, with 19 bases lying between them. The CDR3 runs 16 residues. CDR3 amino acids: CASSAPKGGVRNEQFF. CDR3 sequence (DNA): TGTGCCAGCAGTGCCCCCAAAGGGGGGGTCCGCAATGAGCAGTTCTTC.

The chain carries TRBV7-2 and TRBJ1-1, with 7 positions matching TRBD1. The CDR3 contains 14 residues. After removal of 4 bases from V and 2 bases from J, the junction contained 4 bases not matched to a gene. Germline CDR1 and CDR2: SGHTA and FQGNSA. CDR3 DNA: TGTGCCAGCAGCTCATGGACAGGCAACACTGAAGCTTTCTTT. It encodes CASSSWTGNTEAFF.

The gene calls are TRBV12-5 and TRBJ2-1; 8 positions agree with TRBD2. Trimming cost V 2 bases and J 9 bases; bases outside gene matches: 9. This CDR3 contains 15 residues. Germline CDR1 reads LGHNT; CDR2 reads FRNRAP. The CDR3 here is CASGLLSGGPVEQFF. As DNA, the CDR3 is TGTGCTAGTGGTTTGCTATCGGGGGGGCCGGTTGAGCAGTTCTTC.

The chain combines TRBV7-9 with TRBJ1-1; the D is unclear. Germline assignment: CDR1 SEHNR and CDR2 FQNEAQ (reference sequence). Deletions cut 1 base from V and 0 bases from J, with 9 bases between. This CDR3 region has 15 residues. DNA of the CDR3: TGTGCCAGCAGCTTAGGGGCCGTCATGAACACTGAAGCTTTCTTT. It translates to CASSLGAVMNTEAFF.

This chain connects TRBV5-1 to TRBJ1-5; D perhaps matches TRBD1 (5 bases). Trimming removed 4 bases at V and 4 bases at J, with 12 bases between. There are 14 residues in the CDR3. CDR1 is SGHRS and CDR2 is YFSETQ in the germline V gene. CDR3 nucleotides: TGCGCCAGCAGCCTTGGGGCAGATAATCAGCCCCAGCATTTT. Its protein is CASSLGADNQPQHF. Complete variable domain (other parts from reference TRBV5-1 and TRBJ1-5): KAGVTQTPRYLIKTRGQQVTLSCSPISGHRSVSWYQQTPGQGLQFLFEYFSETQRNKGNFPGRFSGRQFSNSRSEMNVSTLELGDSALYLCASSLGADNQPQHFGDGTRLSIL.

The chain carries TRBV6-4 and TRBJ2-3, with TRBD2 matching 13 bases. Germline trimming cut 0 bases from V and 4 bases from J; bases unmatched to any gene: 1. Germline V gene sequence: CDR1 MRHNA, CDR2 SNTAGT. The length of the CDR3 is 16 residues. The CDR3 DNA follows: TGTGCCAGCAGTGACTCACTAGCGGGGGGGCCAGATACGCAGTATTTT. Translated, it gives CASSDSLAGGPDTQYF.

This chain links TRBV27 with TRBJ2-3; 9 bases line up with TRBD2. This CDR3 is 17 amino acids long. J was trimmed by 4 bases and V by 5 bases; bases with no gene match: 13. The germline CDR1 and CDR2 sequences are MNHEY and SMNVEV (reference sequence). The CDR3 reads CASSPVGSGGVADTQYF. The CDR3 coding sequence is TGTGCCAGCAGTCCCGTAGGTAGCGGGGGTGTAGCAGATACGCAGTATTTT.

The gene calls are TRBV4-2 and TRBJ2-5; 11 nucleotides align to TRBD2. In germline, CDR1 is LGHNA, CDR2 YNFKEQ. With 3 bases clipped from V and 2 bases from J, the junction kept 8 bases outside the gene matches. This CDR3 contains 17 residues. The CDR3 nucleotides read TGTGCCAGCAGCCAGGAACCGTGGACTAGCGGGCAAGAGACCCAGTACTTC. Residues: CASSQEPWTSGQETQYF.

The gene calls are TRBV20-1 and TRBJ1-2, with D unresolved. V lost 5 bases to trimming and J lost 2 bases, with 3 bases between them. CDR3 size: 10 residues. Germline lookup yields CDR1 DFQATT and CDR2 SNEGSKA (reference sequence). The CDR3 coding sequence is TGCAGTGCTCAGAACTATGGCTACACCTTC. Translation: CSAQNYGYTF.

Comment on this clone: Other DNA sequences of this sample code for an identical CDR3. The rearrangement joins TRBV20-1 to TRBJ2-5; unclear D gene. This CDR3 spans 11 amino acids. Deletions cut 2 bases from V and 5 bases from J, with 6 bases between. CDR1 DFQATT and CDR2 SNEGSKA come from the germline V gene (reference sequence). The CDR3: CSARPLETQYF. The CDR3 DNA is TGCAGTGCTAGACCGTTGGAGACCCAGTACTTC.

The chain joins TRBV9 to TRBJ1-6; weak D call: TRBD1 (6 bases). CDR3 length: 15 residues. CDR1 is SGDLS, CDR2 YYNGEE, per germline. V dropped 0 bases and J dropped 7 bases, with 11 bases sitting between them. CDR3 sequence (DNA): TGTGCCAGCAGCGTAGCTTGGCAGGGGAATTCACCCCTCCACTTT. This gives the protein CASSVAWQGNSPLHF.